This T cell receptor beta chain comes out of a study of CD8+ T cells in alopecia areata. Across the study: Treated patients were given oral tofacitinib, which was dosed at 5 to 10 mg twice daily. Affected scalp percentage set treated patients' severity scores.

Treatment described: oral pan-JAK inhibitor, 5-10 mg twice daily. PBMCs, the starting material, were the source of sorted CD4+ and CD8+ T cells. The CDR3 is 17 residues long. Germline V gene lookup returns CDR1 SGHRS and CDR2 YFSETQ. Trimming shortened V by 0 bases and J by 1 base, and 13 bases separated the two germline ends. Extraction of RNA preceded its reverse transcription into cDNA, which served as the sequencing template. The assay was immunoSEQ multiplex PCR, and TCRdb's table has in-frame clones only and misses some. In the table there are some 150,000 clones, nearly 55% of which are singletons.

This rearrangement joins TRBV5-1 to TRBJ2-2; no definite D call. The material sequenced was CD8+ T cells sorted from blood, taken at week 4, from a patient treated with tofacitinib. The TCR originated in a human donor with alopecia areata. The CDR3 nucleotides read TGCGCCAGCAGCTTGGCCGACGCCGGGCTGAACACCGGGGAGCTGTTTTTT. Translated, it gives CASSLADAGLNTGELFF.